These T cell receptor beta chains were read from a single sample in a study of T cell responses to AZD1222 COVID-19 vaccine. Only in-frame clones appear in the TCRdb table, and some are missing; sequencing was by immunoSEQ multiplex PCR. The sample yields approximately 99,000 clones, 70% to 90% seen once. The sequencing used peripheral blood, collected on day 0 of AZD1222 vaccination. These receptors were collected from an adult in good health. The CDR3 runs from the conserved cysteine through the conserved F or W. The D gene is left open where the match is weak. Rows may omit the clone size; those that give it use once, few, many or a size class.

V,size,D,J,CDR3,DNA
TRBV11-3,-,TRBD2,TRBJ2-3,CAETYGAGAGDTQYF,TGTGCCGAGACCTACGGGGCGGGAGCGGGAGATACGCAGTATTTT
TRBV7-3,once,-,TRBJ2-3,CASSLNQGGTQYF,TGTGCCAGCAGCTTAAACCAGGGGGGTACGCAGTATTTT
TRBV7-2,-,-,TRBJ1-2,CASSPPRQSNYGYTF,TGTGCCAGCAGCCCGCCAAGACAGTCCAACTATGGCTACACCTTC
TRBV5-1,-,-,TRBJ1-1,CASTRNRVDSNTEAFF,TGTGCCAGCACCCGAAACAGGGTTGACTCGAACACTGAAGCTTTCTTT
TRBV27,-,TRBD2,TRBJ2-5,CASTKVAGGQQETQYF,TGTGCCAGCACAAAGGTGGCGGGGGGCCAACAAGAGACCCAGTACTTC
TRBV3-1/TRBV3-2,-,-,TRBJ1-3,CAIGGGLGNTIYF,TGTGCCATCGGGGGGGGCCTTGGAAACACCATATATTTT
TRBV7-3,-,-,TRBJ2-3,CASSLTLSTDTQYF,TGTGCCAGCAGCTTAACCTTGTCCACAGATACGCAGTATTTT
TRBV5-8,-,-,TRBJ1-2,CASSPGNREDYGYTF,TGTGCCAGCAGCCCCGGCAACAGGGAGGACTATGGCTACACCTTC
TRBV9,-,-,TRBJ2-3,CASSADPQYF,TGTGCCAGCAGCGCGGACCCGCAGTATTTT
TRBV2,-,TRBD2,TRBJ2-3,CASRGSGRANLRDTQYF,TGTGCCAGCAGGGGTAGCGGGAGGGCCAATTTGAGGGATACGCAGTATTTT
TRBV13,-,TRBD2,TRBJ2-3,CASYERGGRVDTQYF,TGTGCCAGCTACGAGCGGGGGGGCCGGGTAGATACGCAGTATTTT
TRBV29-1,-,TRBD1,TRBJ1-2,CSVEEQGDLGQTNYGYTF,TGCAGCGTTGAAGAACAGGGGGACCTGGGCCAAACTAACTATGGCTACACCTTC
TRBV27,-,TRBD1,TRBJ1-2,CASRGQGEVNYGYTF,TGTGCCAGCAGGGGACAGGGTGAGGTAAACTATGGCTACACCTTC
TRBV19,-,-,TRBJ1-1,CASSIGGAGTEAFF,TGTGCCAGTAGTATAGGGGGCGCGGGCACTGAAGCTTTCTTT
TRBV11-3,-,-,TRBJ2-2,CASSSRRGAYGPGELFF,TGTGCCAGCAGCTCCCGGCGGGGTGCATACGGACCCGGGGAGCTGTTTTTT
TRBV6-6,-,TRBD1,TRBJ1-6,CASRSTGGNSPLHF,TGTGCCAGCAGGTCTACAGGGGGAAATTCACCCCTCCACTTT
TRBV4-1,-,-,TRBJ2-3,CASSPPGADTQYF,TGCGCCAGCAGCCCCCCGGGGGCAGATACGCAGTATTTT
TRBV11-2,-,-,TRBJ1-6,CASSNRVGDSPLHF,TGTGCCAGCAGCAACAGGGTGGGTGATTCACCCCTCCACTTT
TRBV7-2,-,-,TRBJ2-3,CASSSPPLTQYF,TGTGCCAGCAGCTCCCCGCCTCTTACGCAGTATTTT
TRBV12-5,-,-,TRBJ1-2,CASGQDSPGYTF,TGTGCTAGTGGCCAAGACAGTCCTGGCTACACCTTC
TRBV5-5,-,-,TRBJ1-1,CASSLAQTEAFF,TGTGCCAGCAGCTTGGCCCAGACTGAAGCTTTCTTT
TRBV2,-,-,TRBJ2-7,CASLRDYEQYF,TGTGCCAGCCTTAGGGACTACGAGCAGTACTTC
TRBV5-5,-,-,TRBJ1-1,CASSFTEAFF,TGTGCCAGCAGCTTCACTGAAGCTTTCTTT
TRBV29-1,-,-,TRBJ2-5,CSVAQGMETQYF,TGCAGCGTTGCCCAGGGGATGGAGACCCAGTACTTC
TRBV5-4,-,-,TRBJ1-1,CASSGGGFGLNTEAFF,TGTGCCAGCAGCGGTGGGGGATTCGGATTGAACACTGAAGCTTTCTTT
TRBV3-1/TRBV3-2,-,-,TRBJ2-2,CASSQELFSAGELFF,TGTGCCAGCAGCCAAGAACTCTTTTCCGCCGGGGAGCTGTTTTTT
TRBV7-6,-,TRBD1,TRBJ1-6,CASSSTGHRESPLHF,TGTGCCAGCAGCTCGACAGGGCACAGGGAGTCACCCCTCCACTTT
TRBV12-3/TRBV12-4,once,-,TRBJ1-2,CASSRQGGYGYTF,TGTGCCAGCAGTCGGCAGGGAGGCTATGGCTACACCTTC
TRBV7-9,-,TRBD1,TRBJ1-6,CASSSMDRPPLHF,TGTGCCAGCAGCTCTATGGACAGGCCGCCCCTCCACTTT